This T cell receptor beta chain was sequenced for a study of identical twins. Via MiXCR, TCRdb re-called the 5' RACE reads, giving one row per CDR3 protein. This table holds approximately 670,000 distinct CDR3 sequences, approximately 6.1% found once. This clonotype was seen at least ten times. Trimming shortened V by 7 bases and J by 1 base, and 13 bases separated the two germline ends. This CDR3 has 15 residues. Per germline, CDR1 SEHNR and CDR2 FQNEAQ (reference sequence). The receptor was isolated from a man aged 18 to 29 in good health. The sequencing input was naive T cells sorted from blood. The chain has TRBV7-9 and TRBJ2-2, with D perhaps TRBD1 or TRBD2 (6 bases each). For the CDR3, the DNA is TGTGCCAGCACGGTGGGGGGCTTGAACACCGGGGAGCTGTTTTTT. This encodes CASTVGGLNTGELFF.